This T cell receptor (beta chain) was profiled in a study of OX40 agonist ivuxolimab in advanced cancers. Libraries were prepared by immunoSEQ multiplex PCR; TCRdb keeps only in-frame clonotypes and omits some of them. The sample includes about 64,000 clones, about 85% of them seen just once. V was clipped by 0 bases and J by 6 bases; unmatched bases: 10. The germline gives CDR1 SGHDT, CDR2 YYEEEE. CDR3 size: 17 residues. The chain employs TRBV5-6 and TRBJ2-7, with 12 bases lining up with TRBD1. This clonotype was sampled from an adult with an advanced solid tumor such as melanoma, head and neck, liver or kidney cancer. The sequencing here drew on CD4+ or CD8+ T cells sorted from blood, taken in a trial of the OX40 agonist ivuxolimab. The CDR3 loop reads CASSLGVGGQGASEQYF. The CDR3 DNA reads TGTGCCAGCAGCTTGGGTGTAGGGGGACAGGGGGCTAGCGAGCAGTACTTC.